This T cell receptor beta chain is from a study of identical twins. This clonotype occurred a few times. MiXCR, run by TCRdb on the 5' RACE reads, gives a single entry per CDR3 protein. The profile shows about 730,000 distinct CDR3 sequences, 21% of them singletons. Germline V gene data show CDR1 as MNHEY and CDR2 as SVGEGT. This CDR3 is 12 amino acids long. V was clipped by 8 bases and J by 8 bases; unmatched bases: 6. This sample also belongs to another study, concerning T cells expressing NK-cell markers. As reported in that work: Also leading the CD3+CD56-NKG2C+ fraction in a handful of donors were these clonotypes.

This chain joins TRBV6-2 or TRBV6-3 and TRBJ2-1; 7 nucleotides match TRBD2. The TCR was taken from a woman between 18 and 29 years old in good health. Source material: PBMCs. The CDR3 coding sequence is TGTGCCAGCCGGAAACGGGGGGATGAGCAGTTCTTC. This encodes CASRKRGDEQFF.